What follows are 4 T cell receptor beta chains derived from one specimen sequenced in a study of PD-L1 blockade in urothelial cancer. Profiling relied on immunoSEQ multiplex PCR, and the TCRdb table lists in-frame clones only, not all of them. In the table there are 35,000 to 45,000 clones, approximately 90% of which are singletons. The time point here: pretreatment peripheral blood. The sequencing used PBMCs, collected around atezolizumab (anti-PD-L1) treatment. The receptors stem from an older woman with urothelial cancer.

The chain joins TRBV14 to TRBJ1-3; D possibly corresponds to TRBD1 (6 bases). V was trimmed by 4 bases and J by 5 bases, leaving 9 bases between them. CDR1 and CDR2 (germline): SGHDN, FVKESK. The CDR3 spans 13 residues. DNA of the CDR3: TGTGCCAGCAGCCTAGGACAGAGAAACACCATATATTTT. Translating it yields CASSLGQRNTIYF.

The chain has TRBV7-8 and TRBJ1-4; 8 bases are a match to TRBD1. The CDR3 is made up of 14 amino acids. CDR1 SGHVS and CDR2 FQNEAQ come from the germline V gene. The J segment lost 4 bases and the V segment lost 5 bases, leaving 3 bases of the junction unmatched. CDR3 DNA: TGTGCCAGCAGCCCGGACAGGGTTAATGAAAAACTGTTTTTT. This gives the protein CASSPDRVNEKLFF.

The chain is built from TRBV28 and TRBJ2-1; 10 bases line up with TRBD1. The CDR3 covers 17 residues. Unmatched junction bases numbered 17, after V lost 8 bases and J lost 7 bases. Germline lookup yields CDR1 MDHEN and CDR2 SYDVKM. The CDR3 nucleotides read TGTGCCAGCCTCCCTCATACCGGGACAGGGGCGATGAATGAGCAGTTCTTC. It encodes CASLPHTGTGAMNEQFF.

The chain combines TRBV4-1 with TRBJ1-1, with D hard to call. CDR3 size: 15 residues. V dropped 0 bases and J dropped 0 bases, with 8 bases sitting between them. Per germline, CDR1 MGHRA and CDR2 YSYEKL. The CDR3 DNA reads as TGCGCCAGCAGCCAAGAAGTCTCAGTGAACACTGAAGCTTTCTTT. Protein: CASSQEVSVNTEAFF.